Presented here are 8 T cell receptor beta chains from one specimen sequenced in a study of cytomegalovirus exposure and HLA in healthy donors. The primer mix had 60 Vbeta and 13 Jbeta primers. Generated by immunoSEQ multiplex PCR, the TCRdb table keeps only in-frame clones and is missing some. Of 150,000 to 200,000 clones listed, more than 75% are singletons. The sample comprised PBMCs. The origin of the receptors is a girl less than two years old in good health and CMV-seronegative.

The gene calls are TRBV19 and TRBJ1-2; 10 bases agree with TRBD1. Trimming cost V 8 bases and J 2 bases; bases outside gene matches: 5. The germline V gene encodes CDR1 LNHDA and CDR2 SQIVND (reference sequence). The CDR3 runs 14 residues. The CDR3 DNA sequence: TGTGCCAGTTGCCGGGACAGGGGCAACTATGGCTACACCTTC. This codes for CASCRDRGNYGYTF.

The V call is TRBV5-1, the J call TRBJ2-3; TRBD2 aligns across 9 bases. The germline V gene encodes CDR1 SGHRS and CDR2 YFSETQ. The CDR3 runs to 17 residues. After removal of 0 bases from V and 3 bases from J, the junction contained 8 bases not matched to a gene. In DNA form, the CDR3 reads TGCGCCAGCAGCTTGGATATTAGCGGGGGTTTTACAGATACGCAGTATTTT. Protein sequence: CASSLDISGGFTDTQYF.

The CDR3 loop reads CASSQLAGGPYNEQFF. The CDR3, as DNA: TGCGCCAGCAGCCAACTAGCGGGAGGCCCCTACAATGAGCAGTTCTTC. This chain links TRBV5-1 with TRBJ2-1, with TRBD2 identical over 12 bases. CDR3 size: 16 residues. The germline gives CDR1 SGHRS, CDR2 YFSETQ. V trimming: 4 bases; J trimming: 2 bases; junction bases outside the gene matches: 4.

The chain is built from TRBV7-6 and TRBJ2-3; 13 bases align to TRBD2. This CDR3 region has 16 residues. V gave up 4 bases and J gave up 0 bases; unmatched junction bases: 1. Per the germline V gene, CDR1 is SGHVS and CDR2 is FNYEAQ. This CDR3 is CASSWTSGSSTDTQYF. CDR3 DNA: TGTGCCAGCAGCTGGACTAGCGGGAGTAGCACAGATACGCAGTATTTT.

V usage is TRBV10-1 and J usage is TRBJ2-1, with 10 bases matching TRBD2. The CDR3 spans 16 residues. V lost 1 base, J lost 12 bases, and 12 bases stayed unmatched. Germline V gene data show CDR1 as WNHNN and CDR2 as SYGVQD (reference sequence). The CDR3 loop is CASSECVSGRAGWQFF. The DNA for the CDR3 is TGCGCCAGCAGTGAGTGCGTAAGCGGGAGGGCCGGATGGCAGTTCTTC.

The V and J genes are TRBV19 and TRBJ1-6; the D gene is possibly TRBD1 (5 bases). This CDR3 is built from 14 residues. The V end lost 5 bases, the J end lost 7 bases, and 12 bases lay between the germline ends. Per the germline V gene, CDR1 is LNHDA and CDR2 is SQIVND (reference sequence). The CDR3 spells CASSSQGGNSPLHF. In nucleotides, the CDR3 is TGTGCCAGTAGTTCCCAGGGCGGAAATTCACCCCTCCACTTT.

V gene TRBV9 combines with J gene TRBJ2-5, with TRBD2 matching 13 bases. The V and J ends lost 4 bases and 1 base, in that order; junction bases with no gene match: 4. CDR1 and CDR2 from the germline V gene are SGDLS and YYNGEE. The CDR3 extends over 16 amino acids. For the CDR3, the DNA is TGTGCCAGCAGCCGAGGGACTAGCGGGGTCCAAGAGACCCAGTACTTC. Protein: CASSRGTSGVQETQYF.

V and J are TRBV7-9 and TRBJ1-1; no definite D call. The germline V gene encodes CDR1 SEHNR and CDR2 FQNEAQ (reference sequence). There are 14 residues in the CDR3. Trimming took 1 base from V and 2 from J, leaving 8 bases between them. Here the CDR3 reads CASSLDSSNTEAFF. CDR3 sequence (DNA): TGTGCCAGCAGCTTAGACAGCTCTAACACTGAAGCTTTCTTT.